Presented here are 20 T cell receptor beta chains from one specimen sequenced in a study of CD8 T cells in Susac syndrome. An amount of RNA that ranged from roughly 0.45 to 1 ug was reverse transcribed with random hexamers. TCRdb re-called the immunoSEQ multiplex PCR reads through MiXCR, storing one row per CDR3 protein. This sample has more than 200,000 distinct CDR3 sequences, with just over 90% found just once. The sample taken for sequencing was CD4+ T cells from PBMCs. These TCRs come from a human donor with multiple sclerosis.

This chain links TRBV6-6 with TRBJ2-2; no clear D. Germline CDR1 MNHNY, CDR2 SVGAGI (reference sequence). Trimming pared 2 bases from V and 1 base from J, leaving 8 bases between. CDR3 length: 15 residues. CDR3 DNA sequence: TGTGCCAGCAGTTACAGGGCTGGGAACACCGGGGAGCTGTTTTTT. This encodes CASSYRAGNTGELFF.

The chain joins TRBV10-3 to TRBJ2-3, with TRBD1 matching over 8 bases. The CDR3 runs 17 residues. Germline V gene lookup returns CDR1 ENHRY and CDR2 SYGVKD. V shed 8 bases, J shed 0 bases, and the junction held 13 bases outside the gene matches. In nucleotides, the CDR3 is TGTGCCATCCATCCAGGACAGGGAAAAACTAGCACAGATACGCAGTATTTT. Its translation: CAIHPGQGKTSTDTQYF.

This chain connects TRBV9 to TRBJ1-2, with 7 bases fitting TRBD1. The trim removed 4 bases at V and 5 bases at J, leaving 11 bases unmatched. CDR3 length: 15 amino acids. CDR1 SGDLS and CDR2 YYNGEE come from the germline V gene. CDR3 region: CASSSYGTANYGYTF. CDR3 nucleotides: TGTGCCAGCAGCTCCTACGGGACAGCAAATTATGGCTACACCTTC.

CDR3 loop: CASSLGHVAGANVLTF. DNA for the CDR3: TGTGCCAGCAGCTTAGGACACGTCGCCGGGGCCAACGTCCTGACTTTC. V is TRBV7-8 and J is TRBJ2-6; D gene uncertain. The CDR3 runs 16 residues. Germline values: CDR1 SGHVS, CDR2 FQNEAQ. V shed 1 base and J shed 4 bases, with 11 bases lying between them.

CDR3 protein: CASSADPGTSTEQFF. CDR3 DNA sequence: TGTGCCAGCAGCGCCGACCCCGGGACTAGCACGGAGCAGTTCTTC. V usage is TRBV9 and J usage is TRBJ2-1; 9 bases are a match to TRBD2. Germline CDR1 SGDLS, CDR2 YYNGEE. This CDR3 comprises 15 residues. After removal of 3 bases from V and 10 bases from J, the junction contained 11 bases not matched to a gene.

V is TRBV30 and J is TRBJ1-4; D gene uncertain. This CDR3 region has 13 residues. Trimming removed 2 bases from V and 6 bases from J, with 10 bases in between. Looked up from germline, CDR1 is GTSNPN and CDR2 is SVGIG (reference sequence). The CDR3 loop is CAWSKGVDEKLFF. The DNA of the CDR3 is TGTGCCTGGAGTAAGGGAGTGGATGAAAAACTGTTTTTT.

The chain employs TRBV7-2 and TRBJ1-1; D gene uncertain. V was shortened by 3 bases and J by 11 bases, with 13 bases between the two germline ends. The germline gives CDR1 SGHTA, CDR2 FQGNSA. CDR3 length equals 12 residues. CDR3 in amino acids: CASSFAPLVAFF. The CDR3 DNA follows: TGTGCCAGCAGCTTTGCCCCACTAGTTGCTTTCTTT.

The chain carries TRBV10-3 and TRBJ2-3; TRBD1 matches 7 bases. CDR3 size: 14 residues. V lost 7 bases to trimming and J lost 6 bases; unmatched junction nucleotides: 10. Germline CDR1 and CDR2: ENHRY and SYGVKD. The CDR3 coding sequence is TGTGCCATCAAGCTCGGGACAGAGACCGATACGCAGTATTTT. It translates to CAIKLGTETDTQYF.

V gene TRBV6-1 combines with J gene TRBJ2-1; D remains unclear. The CDR3 is 13 amino acids. The V end lost 3 bases, the J end lost 9 bases, and 12 bases lay between the germline ends. Germline CDR1 MNHNS, CDR2 SASEGT. CDR3: CASSEEFWVEQFF. The DNA of the CDR3 is TGTGCCAGCAGTGAGGAATTTTGGGTTGAGCAGTTCTTC.

The chain recombines TRBV29-1 with TRBJ2-1; 9 positions agree with TRBD2. The germline V gene has CDR1 SQVTM and CDR2 ANQGSEA. J was trimmed by 7 bases and V by 2 bases; bases with no gene match: 6. The CDR3 spans 14 residues. CDR3 nucleotides: TGCAGCGTTGAACGGCGGGAGGGCCGGAATGAGCAGTTCTTC. It codes for CSVERREGRNEQFF.

The chain couples TRBV29-1 to TRBJ2-3; 10 nucleotides agree with TRBD2. V shed 7 bases and J 1 base; nucleotides not matched to a gene: 14. Germline assignment: CDR1 SQVTM and CDR2 ANQGSEA. The CDR3 has 17 residues. Here the CDR3 DNA reads TGCAGCGCCGAAGGGCTAGCGGGAGTCATCGGCACAGATACGCAGTATTTT. Protein sequence: CSAEGLAGVIGTDTQYF.

The CDR3 sequence: CATPGLARPDTQYF. CDR3 DNA sequence: TGTGCCACCCCCGGACTAGCAAGGCCAGATACGCAGTATTTT. The V and J genes are TRBV24-1 and TRBJ2-3, with 8 bases identical to TRBD2. CDR1 and CDR2 from the germline V gene are KGHDR and SFDVKD. The CDR3 covers 14 residues. V lost 9 bases, J lost 4 bases, and 8 bases stayed unmatched.

The genes are TRBV20-1 and TRBJ2-5, with D perhaps matching TRBD2 (5 bases). CDR1 DFQATT and CDR2 SNEGSKA come from the germline V gene (reference sequence). Trimming took off 5 bases at V and 5 bases at J, with 12 bases between the two ends. The CDR3 is made up of 12 amino acids. The CDR3 loop reads CSARGPGETQYF. In nucleotides, the CDR3 is TGCAGTGCTCGCGGGCCCGGGGAGACCCAGTACTTC.

V usage is TRBV19 and J usage is TRBJ2-1, with D possibly being TRBD1 (6 bases). The V end lost 4 bases, the J end lost 8 bases, and 15 bases lay between the germline ends. Germline V gives CDR1 LNHDA, CDR2 SQIVND (reference sequence). The CDR3 has 14 residues. CDR3 DNA sequence: TGTGCCAGTAGTAGGTGGTCACAGGGTGATGAGCAGTTCTTC. Translation gives CASSRWSQGDEQFF.

V gene TRBV5-4 combines with J gene TRBJ2-5; TRBD2 matches at 8 bases. The germline V gene encodes CDR1 SGHNT and CDR2 YYREEE (reference sequence). The CDR3 spans 13 residues. V lost 5 bases, J lost 3 bases, and 3 bases stayed unmatched. The CDR3, as DNA: TGTGCCAGCAGTTTACTAGCGGAAGAGACCCAGTACTTC. This codes for CASSLLAEETQYF.

The chain couples TRBV29-1 to TRBJ2-5, with D possibly TRBD1 on 6 matching bases. Trimming took off 3 bases at V and 2 bases at J, with 7 bases between the two ends. This CDR3 has 12 residues. Germline assignment: CDR1 SQVTM and CDR2 ANQGSEA. The CDR3 DNA reads TGCAGCGTTGAGACAGGTCAAGAGACCCAGTACTTC. Its protein is CSVETGQETQYF.

The V and J genes are TRBV7-3 and TRBJ2-5; D unresolved. Trimming removed 4 bases at V and 2 bases at J, with 8 bases between. The CDR3 is 13 amino acids. Per the germline V gene, CDR1 is SGHTA and CDR2 is FQGTGA. The CDR3 DNA is TGTGCCAGCAGCTACGGGTCGCAAGAGACCCAGTACTTC. Translating it yields CASSYGSQETQYF.

V usage is TRBV9 and J usage is TRBJ1-2; D is unclear. CDR1 and CDR2 from the germline V gene are SGDLS and YYNGEE. Trimming shortened V by 4 bases and J by 4 bases, and 17 bases separated the two germline ends. The CDR3 is 15 residues long. As DNA, the CDR3 is TGTGCCAGCAGCCCTACGGCCTCAACGGGCTATGGCTACACCTTC. Translation: CASSPTASTGYGYTF.

This clonotype has more than one count but fewer than ten. The chain carries TRBV20-1 and TRBJ2-3; 8 positions match TRBD2. The CDR3 runs to 12 residues. Trimming removed 6 bases from V and 3 bases from J; junction bases left unmatched: 2. The germline V gene encodes CDR1 DFQATT and CDR2 SNEGSKA (reference sequence). In nucleotides, the CDR3 is TGCAGTGCCGGCGGGAGGACAGATACGCAGTATTTT. It encodes CSAGGRTDTQYF.

The CDR3 DNA is TGTGCCAGTGGGGAATGGCCCCAGCATTTT. Translated, it gives CASGEWPQHF. The genes are TRBV6-5 and TRBJ1-5, with no clear D. V was shortened by 9 bases and J by 9 bases, with 9 bases between the two germline ends. This CDR3 has 10 residues. Looked up from germline, CDR1 is MNHEY and CDR2 is SVGAGI.